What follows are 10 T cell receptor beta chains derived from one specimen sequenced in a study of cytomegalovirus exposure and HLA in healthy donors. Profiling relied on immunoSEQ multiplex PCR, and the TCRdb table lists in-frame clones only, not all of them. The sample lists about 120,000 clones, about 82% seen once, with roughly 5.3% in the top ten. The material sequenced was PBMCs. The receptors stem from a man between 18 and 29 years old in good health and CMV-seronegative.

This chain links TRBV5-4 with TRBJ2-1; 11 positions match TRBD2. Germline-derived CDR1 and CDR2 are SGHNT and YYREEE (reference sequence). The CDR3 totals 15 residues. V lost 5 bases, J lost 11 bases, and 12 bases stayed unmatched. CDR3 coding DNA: TGTGCCAGCAGTTCTCTAGCGGGGGGCCCCCCGAAGCAGTTCTTC. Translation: CASSSLAGGPPKQFF. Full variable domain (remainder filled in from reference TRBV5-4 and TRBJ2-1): ETGVTQSPTHLIKTRGQQVTLRCSSQSGHNTVSWYQQALGQGPQFIFQYYREEENGRGNFPPRFSGLQFPNYSSELNVNALELDDSALYLCASSSLAGGPPKQFFGPGTRLTVL.

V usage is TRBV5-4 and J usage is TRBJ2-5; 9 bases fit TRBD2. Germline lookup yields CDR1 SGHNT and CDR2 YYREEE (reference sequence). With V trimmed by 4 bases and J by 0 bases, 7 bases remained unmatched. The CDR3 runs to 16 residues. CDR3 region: CASSDPSGEYQETQYF. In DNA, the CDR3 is TGTGCCAGCAGCGATCCTAGCGGGGAGTACCAAGAGACCCAGTACTTC.

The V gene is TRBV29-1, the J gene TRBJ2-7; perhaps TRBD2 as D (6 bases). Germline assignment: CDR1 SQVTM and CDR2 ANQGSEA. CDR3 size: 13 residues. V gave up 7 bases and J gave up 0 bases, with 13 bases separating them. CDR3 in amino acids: CSGSRGSSYEQYF. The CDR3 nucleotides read TGCAGCGGGTCCCGGGGGTCCTCCTACGAGCAGTACTTC.

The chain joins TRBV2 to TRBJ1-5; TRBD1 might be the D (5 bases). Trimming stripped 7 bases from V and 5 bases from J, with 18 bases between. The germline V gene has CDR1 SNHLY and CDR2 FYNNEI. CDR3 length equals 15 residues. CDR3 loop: CASNTVGTGDQPQHF. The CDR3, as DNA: TGTGCCAGCAACACCGTGGGGACGGGGGATCAGCCCCAGCATTTT.

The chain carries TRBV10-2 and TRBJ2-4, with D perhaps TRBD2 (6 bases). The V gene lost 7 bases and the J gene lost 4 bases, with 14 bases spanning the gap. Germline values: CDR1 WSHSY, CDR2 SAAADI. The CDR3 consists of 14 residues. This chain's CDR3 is CASTDPGGKNIQYF. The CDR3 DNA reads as TGCGCCAGCACGGACCCCGGGGGTAAAAACATTCAGTACTTC.

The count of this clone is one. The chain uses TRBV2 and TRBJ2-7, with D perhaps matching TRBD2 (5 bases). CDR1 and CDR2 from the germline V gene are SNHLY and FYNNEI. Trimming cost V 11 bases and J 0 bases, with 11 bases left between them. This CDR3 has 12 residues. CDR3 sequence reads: CAGGSSSYEQYF. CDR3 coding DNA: TGTGCCGGCGGGTCATCCTCCTACGAGCAGTACTTC.

The CDR3 is CAWGGVIDTEAFF. The CDR3 DNA is TGTGCCTGGGGGGGGGTCATAGACACTGAAGCTTTCTTT. The J gene is TRBJ1-1, the V gene TRBV30; the D gene is possibly TRBD1 (5 bases). This CDR3 spans 13 amino acids. Germline V gene lookup returns CDR1 GTSNPN and CDR2 SVGIG (reference sequence). V was trimmed by 5 bases and J by 3 bases, leaving 13 bases between them.

This CDR3 is CASSPGTGGNQPQHF. In DNA, the CDR3 is TGTGCCAGCAGTCCCGGGACAGGGGGCAATCAGCCCCAGCATTTT. V usage is TRBV7-6 and J usage is TRBJ1-5; 10 bases align to TRBD1. The V gene's germline CDR1 is SGHVS and CDR2 FNYEAQ. Unmatched junction bases numbered 4, after V lost 6 bases and J lost 2 bases. The CDR3 loop spans 15 amino acids.

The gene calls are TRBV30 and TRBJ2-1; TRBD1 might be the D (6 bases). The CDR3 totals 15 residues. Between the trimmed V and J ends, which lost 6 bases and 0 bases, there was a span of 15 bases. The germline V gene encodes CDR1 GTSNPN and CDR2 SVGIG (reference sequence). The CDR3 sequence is CACEQGTNSYNEQFF. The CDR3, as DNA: TGTGCCTGCGAACAGGGAACCAACTCCTACAATGAGCAGTTCTTC.

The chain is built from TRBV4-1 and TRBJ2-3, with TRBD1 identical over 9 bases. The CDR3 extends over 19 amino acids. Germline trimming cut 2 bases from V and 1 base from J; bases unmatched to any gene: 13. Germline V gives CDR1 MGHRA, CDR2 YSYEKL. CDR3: CASSQRPLQGAVGTDTQYF. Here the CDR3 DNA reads TGCGCCAGCAGCCAAAGGCCTTTACAGGGGGCAGTGGGCACAGATACGCAGTATTTT.